Presented here are 28 T cell receptor beta chains from one specimen sequenced in a study of blood T cell repertoires in COVID-19. Sequencing was performed with immunoSEQ multiplex PCR; in TCRdb, only in-frame clones are kept and a portion is missing. The sample has around 150,000 clones; about 86% are singletons. Sequenced input: peripheral blood. These receptors all come from a man aged 60 to 69 with acute or convalescent COVID-19.

This chain connects TRBV7-3 to TRBJ1-6, with TRBD1 as a possible D gene (5 bases). With 0 bases removed from V and 9 bases from J, the gap between germline ends came to 9 bases. Germline V lookup: CDR1 SGHTA, CDR2 FQGTGA. There are 14 residues in the CDR3. The CDR3 region is CASSLTGDSSPLHF. DNA of the CDR3: TGTGCCAGCAGCTTAACAGGGGATAGTTCACCCCTCCACTTT.

The chain joins TRBV12-3 or TRBV12-4 to TRBJ2-3; D may be TRBD2 (5 bases). V gave up 11 bases and J gave up 1 base, with 13 bases separating them. The CDR3 is 13 amino acids. CDR3 bases: TGTGCCTGCCTCAGGACTCGCACAGATACGCAGTATTTT. Translating it yields CACLRTRTDTQYF.

There are a few counts of this clone. V usage is TRBV29-1 and J usage is TRBJ2-1; the D is unclear. The CDR3 is 10 residues long. Per germline, CDR1 SQVTM and CDR2 ANQGSEA. Trimming removed 7 bases from V and 5 bases from J, with 6 bases in between. This chain's CDR3 is CSGAHNEQFF. CDR3 sequence (DNA): TGCAGCGGAGCTCACAATGAGCAGTTCTTC.

This chain uses TRBV10-1 with TRBJ1-2; 9 bases map to TRBD1. The CDR3 covers 12 residues. Germline CDR1 is WNHNN and CDR2 is SYGVQD (reference sequence). V shed 7 bases and J 10 bases; nucleotides not matched to a gene: 7. In DNA, the CDR3 is TGCGCCAGCATCCCTCGGGACAGGGACTACACCTTC. Translating gives CASIPRDRDYTF.

This clone was counted once. The chain joins TRBV4-1 to TRBJ1-4; maybe TRBD1 (5 bases). CDR1 MGHRA and CDR2 YSYEKL come from the germline V gene. The CDR3 has 15 amino acids. With 5 bases removed from V and 0 bases from J, the gap between germline ends came to 10 bases. In DNA, the CDR3 is TGCGCCAGCAGCTCCCCAGGGACAACTAATGAAAAACTGTTTTTT. Its translation is CASSSPGTTNEKLFF.

V is TRBV6-5 and J is TRBJ1-1, with D unclear. Germline CDR1 MNHEY, CDR2 SVGAGI. The length of the CDR3 is 15 residues. V lost 5 bases to trimming and J lost 5 bases, with 18 bases between them. The chain's CDR3 is CASSPRRAPRTEAFF. The CDR3 region has the DNA TGTGCCAGCAGTCCCCGGAGGGCCCCGAGGACTGAAGCTTTCTTT.

The chain carries TRBV18 and TRBJ2-5, with D tentatively TRBD2 (6 bases). From germline, CDR1 is KGHSH and CDR2 LQKENI. The CDR3 runs to 16 residues. Trimming stripped 3 bases from V and 2 bases from J, with 16 bases between. The CDR3 region has the DNA TGTGCCAGCTCACCGGGCGGGACTCGTAGGCAAGAGACCCAGTACTTC. Translation: CASSPGGTRRQETQYF.

This clone was seen a few times. This sequence joins TRBV28 and TRBJ2-3; TRBD2 matches 14 bases. The CDR3 is 17 residues long. V was clipped by 4 bases and J by 6 bases; unmatched bases: 9. CDR1 MDHEN and CDR2 SYDVKM come from the germline V gene. The CDR3 nucleotides are TGTGCCAGCAGTTCTCCCGGGACTAGCGGGAGTTGGGATACGCAGTATTTT. As protein: CASSSPGTSGSWDTQYF.

The genes are TRBV19 and TRBJ1-4; D unresolved. The ends were cut back, 7 bases at V and 5 bases at J, with 14 bases in the middle. Germline CDR1 and CDR2: LNHDA and SQIVND (reference sequence). CDR3 length equals 14 residues. CDR3 amino acids: CASTHTGGNEKLFF. The DNA for the CDR3 is TGTGCCAGTACCCACACTGGCGGGAATGAAAAACTGTTTTTT.

This sequence joins TRBV29-1 and TRBJ1-3; 9 bases line up with TRBD1. Germline trimming cut 7 bases from V and 8 bases from J; bases unmatched to any gene: 6. CDR1 and CDR2 (germline): SQVTM, ANQGSEA. The CDR3 covers 12 residues. The CDR3 nucleotides are TGCAGCGGGGGACAGGGCGTGGACACCATATATTTT. Protein: CSGGQGVDTIYF.

V gene TRBV28 combines with J gene TRBJ1-3, with D maybe TRBD1 (6 bases). Deletions cut 3 bases from V and 3 bases from J, with 18 bases between. Germline V gene sequence: CDR1 MDHEN, CDR2 SYDVKM. This CDR3 spans 17 amino acids. CDR3 region: CASSFEGEGGYGNTIYF. For the CDR3, the DNA is TGTGCCAGCAGTTTTGAGGGGGAAGGCGGGTATGGAAACACCATATATTTT.

This chain links TRBV19 with TRBJ2-3; possible D gene TRBD1, 5 bases. Germline CDR1 LNHDA, CDR2 SQIVND (reference sequence). The CDR3 totals 14 residues. V was shortened by 4 bases and J by 7 bases, with 15 bases between the two germline ends. CDR3 protein: CASSTRPRQYTQYF. As DNA, the CDR3 is TGTGCCAGTAGTACCCGCCCAAGACAGTATACGCAGTATTTT. Full variable domain (rest looked up from reference TRBV19 and TRBJ2-3): DGGITQSPKYLFRKEGQNVTLSCEQNLNHDAMYWYRQDPGQGLRLIYYSQIVNDFQKGDIAEGYSVSREKKESFPLTVTSAQKNPTAFYLCASSTRPRQYTQYFGPGTRLTVL.

This chain uses TRBV5-1 with TRBJ1-1; a weak D match, TRBD1 (6 bases). The CDR3 is 13 residues long. Germline V gives CDR1 SGHRS, CDR2 YFSETQ. V was cut by 6 bases and J by 1 base, with 10 bases left in between. CDR3 amino acids: CASTRTENTEAFF. Here the CDR3 DNA reads TGCGCCAGCACCCGGACAGAGAACACTGAAGCTTTCTTT. Together with reference TRBV5-1 and TRBJ1-1, the CDR3 gives the full variable domain: KAGVTQTPRYLIKTRGQQVTLSCSPISGHRSVSWYQQTPGQGLQFLFEYFSETQRNKGNFPGRFSGRQFSNSRSEMNVSTLELGDSALYLCASTRTENTEAFFGQGTRLTVV.

This clone has just a few counts. The chain joins TRBV6-4 to TRBJ2-1, with D perhaps matching TRBD2 (6 bases). V lost 4 bases and J lost 8, with 15 bases in between. Germline CDR1 is MRHNA and CDR2 is SNTAGT. CDR3 length: 14 amino acids. The CDR3 coding sequence is TGTGCCAGCAGTGGGGGGGTTGAACGGGATGAGCAGTTCTTC. Encoded protein: CASSGGVERDEQFF.

V and J are TRBV11-1 and TRBJ1-4; 8 bases match TRBD1. Germline assignment: CDR1 SGHAT and CDR2 FQDESV (reference sequence). The V gene end was trimmed by 5 bases and the J gene end by 8 bases; junction bases not matched to a gene: 10. The CDR3 is 15 amino acids. CDR3 sequence: CASSPRTGRGEKLFF. The CDR3 nucleotides are TGTGCCAGCAGCCCCAGGACAGGGCGAGGGGAAAAACTGTTTTTT.

This rearrangement joins TRBV19 to TRBJ1-2; tentatively, D is TRBD1 (6 bases). CDR1 and CDR2 (germline): LNHDA, SQIVND (reference sequence). The CDR3 totals 14 residues. V gave up 5 bases and J gave up 4 bases, with 14 bases separating them. In DNA form, the CDR3 reads TGTGCCAGTAGTCCTGACCGGGGGGCCTATGGCTACACCTTC. Its protein product is CASSPDRGAYGYTF.

This chain joins TRBV28 and TRBJ2-7; D not certain. CDR1 MDHEN and CDR2 SYDVKM come from the germline V gene. The CDR3 runs to 13 residues. V lost 6 bases and J lost 4, with 13 bases in between. The CDR3 nucleotides read TGTGCCAGCAGCCCCCCGCCCACATACGAGCAGTACTTC. Protein: CASSPPPTYEQYF.

V and J are TRBV3-1 (or the pseudogene TRBV3-2) and TRBJ1-2; TRBD1 matches 7 bases. CDR3 length: 15 residues. The junction had 8 bases not matched to a gene; V was cut back by 4 bases and J by 3 bases. CDR1 and CDR2 (germline): LGHDT, YNNKEL (reference sequence). CDR3: CASSPRDSLDYGYTF. CDR3 bases: TGTGCCAGCAGCCCGAGGGACAGCCTAGACTATGGCTACACCTTC.

This chain connects TRBV7-2 to TRBJ2-3; 10 positions agree with TRBD2. This CDR3 spans 16 amino acids. J lost 0 bases, V lost 5 bases, and 5 bases had no gene match. Germline V lookup: CDR1 SGHTA, CDR2 FQGNSA. In DNA form, the CDR3 reads TGTGCCAGCAGCAGCATACTAGCGGGAAGCACAGATACGCAGTATTTT. Translation gives CASSSILAGSTDTQYF.

There are a few counts of this clone. The rearrangement joins TRBV10-1 to TRBJ2-1; the match to TRBD2 covers 8 bases. The germline V gene encodes CDR1 WNHNN and CDR2 SYGVQD (reference sequence). This CDR3 is built from 18 residues. The V segment lost 1 base and the J segment 3 bases; nucleotides outside the gene matches: 11. CDR3 sequence reads: CASSELAGSSRNYNEQFF. In DNA, the CDR3 is TGCGCCAGCAGTGAGTTAGCGGGGAGCTCGAGGAACTACAATGAGCAGTTCTTC.

V and J are TRBV2 and TRBJ2-5; D possibly corresponds to TRBD2 (6 bases). Germline CDR1 reads SNHLY; CDR2 reads FYNNEI. The V and J ends lost 5 bases and 7 bases respectively, with 17 bases between them. This CDR3 spans 14 amino acids. The CDR3 region has the DNA TGTGCCAGCAGTAGGACCCCCCAGGGAGGGACCCAGTACTTC. Protein sequence: CASSRTPQGGTQYF. Full variable domain (missing parts from reference TRBV2 and TRBJ2-5): EPEVTQTPSHQVTQMGQEVILRCVPISNHLYFYWYRQILGQKVEFLVSFYNNEISEKSEIFDDQFSVERPDGSNFTLKIRSTKLEDSAMYFCASSRTPQGGTQYFGPGTRLLVL.

This clone occurred a few times. The chain joins TRBV19 to TRBJ1-1; tentative D call: TRBD1 (5 bases). The V end lost 1 base, the J end lost 4 bases, and 10 bases lay between the germline ends. From germline, CDR1 is LNHDA and CDR2 SQIVND (reference sequence). The CDR3 has 14 amino acids. The CDR3 spells CASSIGRVSTEAFF. CDR3 sequence (DNA): TGTGCCAGTAGTATAGGCAGGGTGTCCACTGAAGCTTTCTTT.

This clone was found once. The chain couples TRBV5-1 to TRBJ2-7, with 7 bases lining up with TRBD2. Germline V gene data show CDR1 as SGHRS and CDR2 as YFSETQ. With 3 bases clipped from V and 2 bases from J, the junction kept 5 bases outside the gene matches. The length of the CDR3 is 14 residues. CDR3 loop: CASSWGGLTYEQYF. Written as DNA, the CDR3 is TGCGCCAGCAGCTGGGGGGGACTTACCTACGAGCAGTACTTC.

This clone occurred once. V is TRBV5-5 and J is TRBJ1-5; 7 positions agree with TRBD1. This CDR3 contains 14 residues. The germline gives CDR1 SGHKS, CDR2 YYEKEE (reference sequence). The trim removed 4 bases at V and 5 bases at J, leaving 6 bases unmatched. DNA for the CDR3: TGTGCCAGCAGCCCAGGGACAGTTGATCAGCCCCAGCATTTT. Translating it yields CASSPGTVDQPQHF.

Here the CDR3 reads CSASKPPVEKLFF. CDR3 nucleotides: TGCAGTGCTAGTAAGCCCCCTGTTGAAAAACTGTTTTTT. This chain connects TRBV20-1 to TRBJ1-4; D gene unclear. Germline lookup yields CDR1 DFQATT and CDR2 SNEGSKA (reference sequence). V lost 3 bases and J 7 bases, leaving 12 bases between the germline ends. The CDR3 loop spans 13 amino acids.

The rearrangement uses TRBV5-1 and TRBJ2-5; D not certain. The CDR3 extends over 13 amino acids. The V end was cut by 0 bases, the J end by 4 bases, with 7 bases between. Germline assignment: CDR1 SGHRS and CDR2 YFSETQ. CDR3 DNA sequence: TGCGCCAGCAGCTTGGGATCCGGAGAGACCCAGTACTTC. Protein sequence: CASSLGSGETQYF.

The rearrangement links TRBV6-2 or TRBV6-3 to TRBJ2-3; 7 positions agree with TRBD2. This CDR3 spans 15 amino acids. Germline trimming cut 2 bases from V and 2 bases from J; bases unmatched to any gene: 4. Germline CDR1 and CDR2: MNHEY and SVGEGT. The CDR3 loop is CASSYVLANTDTQYF. DNA of the CDR3: TGTGCCAGCAGTTACGTACTAGCGAACACAGATACGCAGTATTTT.

The chain links TRBV20-1 to TRBJ2-3; D might be TRBD2 (6 bases). Germline CDR1 and CDR2: DFQATT and SNEGSKA (reference sequence). Trimming took 3 bases from V and 5 from J, leaving 18 bases between them. This CDR3 spans 15 amino acids. The CDR3 DNA is TGCAGTGCTAGTTCGGCAGGGCGGGGAGGAGATACGCAGTATTTT. Its protein product is CSASSAGRGGDTQYF.